This is a list of T cell receptor beta chains from one sample in a study of cytomegalovirus exposure and HLA in healthy donors. Assay used: immunoSEQ multiplex PCR; TCRdb lists only in-frame clones, some missing. The table includes roughly 300,000 clones, roughly 85% detected once. The specimen was PBMCs. The receptors were sampled from a middle-aged man in good health and CMV-seropositive. CDR3s include the opening cysteine and the closing phenylalanine or tryptophan. The D gene is left open where the match is weak. Expanded clones are given a class, and other clones once, few, many or no size at all.

d_gene	v_gene	abundance	j_gene	CDR3nt	CDR3aa
TRBD2	TRBV27	-	TRBJ2-1	TGTGCCAGCCATACTAGCGGGGGGACCTACAATGAGCAGTTCTTC	CASHTSGGTYNEQFF
-	TRBV2	-	TRBJ2-2	TGTGCCAGACGGCAGGGCGACACCGGGGAGCTGTTTTTT	CARRQGDTGELFF
TRBD2	TRBV7-6	once	TRBJ2-2	TGTGCCAGCAGCTTTGGGGGAGGGAGCACCGGGGAGCTGTTTTTT	CASSFGGGSTGELFF
TRBD1	TRBV9	-	TRBJ2-3	TGTGCCAGCAGCTATTCTCCAGGGGGCGTTATGACAGATACGCAGTATTTT	CASSYSPGGVMTDTQYF
TRBD1	TRBV2	-	TRBJ1-1	TGTGCCAGCAGGGGTCTACAGGGGGCGCGCACTGAAGCTTTCTTT	CASRGLQGARTEAFF
-	TRBV9	-	TRBJ2-6	TGTGCCAGCCGCAAGGAGGAGGGTACACGGGTTTATCTACCGCACTCTGGGGCCAACGTCCTGACTTTC	CASRKEEGTRVYLPHSGANVLTF
-	TRBV27	-	TRBJ1-1	TGTGCCAGCAGTGCGACAGGGAACACTGAAGCTTTCTTT	CASSATGNTEAFF
TRBD2	TRBV10-2	-	TRBJ2-5	TGCGCCAGCAGTGAGGGCTCTAGCGGGAGTGGTGAGACCCAGTACTTC	CASSEGSSGSGETQYF
-	TRBV28	-	TRBJ2-7	TGTGCCAGCGTCAGTGCAGGTTTCTCCTACGAGCAGTACTTC	CASVSAGFSYEQYF
TRBD2	TRBV13	once	TRBJ2-3	TGTGCCAGCAGCGCGACTAGCGGGAGCGCAGATACGCAGTATTTT	CASSATSGSADTQYF
TRBD2	TRBV7-2	-	TRBJ2-4	TGTGCCAGCAGCTACGAACGAGCGGGGGTGGGCATTCAGTACTTC	CASSYERAGVGIQYF
-	TRBV4-1	few	TRBJ2-7	TGCGCCAGCAGCCAAGGGCGGGGGCAGTACTTC	CASSQGRGQYF
TRBD2	TRBV19	-	TRBJ2-7	TGTGCCAGTAGTACAGGTAGCGGGAGCTCCTACGAGCAGTACTTC	CASSTGSGSSYEQYF
-	TRBV5-4	-	TRBJ2-1	TGTGCCAGCAGCTCACATTTGGCAAGCGGCAGCTACAATGAGCAGTTCTTC	CASSSHLASGSYNEQFF
-	TRBV5-5	-	TRBJ2-7	TGTGCCAGCAGCCCCCCCCTGGCCGAGCAGTACTTC	CASSPPLAEQYF
-	TRBV10-1	-	TRBJ2-4	TGCGCCAGCAGTGAGTTTGGTCCGGGTAGGATGACCAAAAACATTCAGTACTTC	CASSEFGPGRMTKNIQYF
TRBD1	TRBV11-3	-	TRBJ1-1	TGTGCCAGCAGCCCCAAGACAGGGCGGAACACTGAAGCTTTCTTT	CASSPKTGRNTEAFF
-	TRBV2	-	TRBJ2-3	TGTGCCAGCAGGGAGGACAGTCTGGGTACGCAGTATTTT	CASREDSLGTQYF
TRBD1	TRBV19	once	TRBJ1-5	TGTGCCAGTACCGCCCGGACAGGGGGTTCAAATCAGCCCCAGCATTTT	CASTARTGGSNQPQHF
-	TRBV4-2	-	TRBJ2-6	TGTGCCAGCAGCCAACGACAACGCTCTGGGGCCAACGTCCTGACTTTC	CASSQRQRSGANVLTF
TRBD2	TRBV2	once	TRBJ2-1	TGTGCCAGCAGTGGATTTAGCGGGACCTACAATGAGCAGTTCTTC	CASSGFSGTYNEQFF
TRBD1	TRBV19	-	TRBJ2-2	TGTGCCAGTAGTATATCGGGACAGGGTTATACCGGGGAGCTGTTTTTT	CASSISGQGYTGELFF